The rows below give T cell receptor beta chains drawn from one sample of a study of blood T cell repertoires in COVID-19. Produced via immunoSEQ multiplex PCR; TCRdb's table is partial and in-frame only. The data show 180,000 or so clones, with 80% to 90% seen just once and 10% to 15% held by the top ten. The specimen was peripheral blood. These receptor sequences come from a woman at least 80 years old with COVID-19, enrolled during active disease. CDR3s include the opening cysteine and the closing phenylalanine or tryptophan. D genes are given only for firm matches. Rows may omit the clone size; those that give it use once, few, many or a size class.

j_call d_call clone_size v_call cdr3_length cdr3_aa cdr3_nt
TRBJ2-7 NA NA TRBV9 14 CASSVDPGSYEQYF TGTGCCAGCAGCGTAGACCCGGGCTCCTACGAGCAGTACTTC
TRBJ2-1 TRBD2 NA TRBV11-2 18 CASCILAGWASSYNEQFF TGTGCCAGCTGTATCCTAGCGGGTTGGGCAAGCTCCTACAATGAGCAGTTCTTC
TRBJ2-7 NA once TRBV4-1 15 CASSFLDKSSYEQYF TGCGCCAGCAGCTTCTTAGACAAAAGCTCCTACGAGCAGTACTTC
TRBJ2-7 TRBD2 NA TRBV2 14 CASKGTSGAHEQYF TGTGCCAGCAAAGGGACTAGCGGGGCTCACGAGCAGTACTTC
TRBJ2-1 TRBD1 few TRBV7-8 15 CASSVSGQLYNEQFF TGTGCCAGCAGCGTCTCGGGACAGTTATACAATGAGCAGTTCTTC
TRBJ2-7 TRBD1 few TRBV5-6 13 CASSWDRSYEQYF TGTGCCAGCAGCTGGGACAGGTCCTACGAGCAGTACTTC
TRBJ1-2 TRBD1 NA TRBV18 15 CASSPPANRGYGYTF TGTGCCAGCTCACCACCGGCTAACAGGGGTTATGGCTACACCTTC
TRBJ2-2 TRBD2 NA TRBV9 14 CASSLSGNAGELFF TGTGCCAGCAGCCTTAGCGGGAACGCCGGGGAGCTGTTTTTT
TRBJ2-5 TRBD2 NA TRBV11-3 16 CASSLVSGGAGETQYF TGTGCCAGCAGCTTAGTTTCCGGGGGGGCCGGAGAGACCCAGTACTTC
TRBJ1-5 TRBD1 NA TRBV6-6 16 CASSYHTGQGNQPQHF TGTGCCAGCAGTTACCATACGGGACAGGGGAATCAGCCCCAGCATTTT
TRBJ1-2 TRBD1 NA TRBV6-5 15 CASSYSTGGGYGYTF TGTGCCAGCAGTTATTCAACAGGGGGCGGCTATGGCTACACCTTC
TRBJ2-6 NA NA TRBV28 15 CASRPGGSGANVLTF TGTGCCAGCAGGCCCGGGGGCTCTGGGGCCAACGTCCTGACTTTC
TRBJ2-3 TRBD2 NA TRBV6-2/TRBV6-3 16 CASSYWASGAGDTQYF TGTGCCAGCAGTTACTGGGCTAGCGGGGCAGGAGATACGCAGTATTTT
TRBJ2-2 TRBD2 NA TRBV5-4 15 CASSLVSGDTGELFF TGTGCCAGCAGCTTGGTCAGCGGGGACACCGGGGAGCTGTTTTTT
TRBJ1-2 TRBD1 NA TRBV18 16 CASSPRGGQGLRGYTF TGTGCCAGCTCACCCAGAGGGGGACAGGGGCTTCGGGGCTACACCTTC
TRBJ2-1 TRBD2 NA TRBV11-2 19 CASSLLRRTSGSFYNEQFF TGTGCCAGCAGCCTGTTGCGAAGGACTAGCGGGAGTTTCTACAATGAGCAGTTCTTC
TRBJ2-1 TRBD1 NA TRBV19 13 CATGQGPYNEQFF TGTGCCACTGGACAGGGACCCTACAATGAGCAGTTCTTC
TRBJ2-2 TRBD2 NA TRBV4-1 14 CASSHPGGDGELFF TGCGCCAGCAGCCACCCCGGGGGGGACGGGGAGCTGTTTTTT
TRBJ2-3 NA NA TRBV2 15 CASSERVGGTDTQYF TGTGCCAGCAGTGAGAGGGTTGGTGGCACAGATACGCAGTATTTT
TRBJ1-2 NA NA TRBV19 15 CASSLRQAPNYGYTF TGTGCCAGTAGCTTGAGACAGGCACCTAACTATGGCTACACCTTC
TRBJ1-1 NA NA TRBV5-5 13 CASSLAGSTEAFF TGTGCCAGCAGCTTGGCGGGGAGCACTGAAGCTTTCTTT
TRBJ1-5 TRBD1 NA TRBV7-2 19 CASSLPRQGATYSNQPQHF TGTGCCAGCAGCCTCCCGAGACAGGGGGCTACGTATAGCAATCAGCCCCAGCATTTT
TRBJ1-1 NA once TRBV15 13 CATHEREGAEAFF TGTGCCACGCACGAGAGGGAGGGAGCTGAAGCTTTCTTT
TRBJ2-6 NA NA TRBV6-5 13 CASIQAGANVLTF TGTGCCAGCATTCAGGCTGGGGCCAACGTCCTGACTTTC
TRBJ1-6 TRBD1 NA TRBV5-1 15 CASSLSGTVNSPLHF TGCGCCAGCAGCTTGTCTGGGACAGTAAATTCACCCCTCCACTTT
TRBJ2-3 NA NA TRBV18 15 CASSPPVSGTDTQYF TGTGCCAGCTCACCACCGGTCTCGGGGACAGATACGCAGTATTTT
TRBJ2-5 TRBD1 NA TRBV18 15 CASSPLQGAPETQYF TGTGCCAGCTCACCATTACAGGGGGCGCCGGAGACCCAGTACTTC
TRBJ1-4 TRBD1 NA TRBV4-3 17 CASSQVIPIDREEKLFF TGCGCCAGCAGCCAAGTAATCCCCATTGACAGGGAAGAAAAACTGTTTTTT
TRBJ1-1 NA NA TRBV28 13 CASSRTVGTEAFF TGTGCCAGCAGCCGGACAGTAGGAACTGAAGCTTTCTTT
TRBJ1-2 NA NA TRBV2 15 CASLGDSELNYGYTF TGTGCCAGCCTGGGTGACAGCGAACTTAACTATGGCTACACCTTC
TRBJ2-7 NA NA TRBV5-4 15 CASSLGGGEYYEQYF TGTGCCAGCAGCTTGGGGGGCGGGGAATACTACGAGCAGTACTTC
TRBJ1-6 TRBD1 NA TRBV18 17 CARIPGARGRGNSPLHF TGTGCCCGCATTCCAGGGGCCAGGGGGCGCGGTAATTCACCCCTCCACTTT
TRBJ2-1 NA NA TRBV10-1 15 CASSELRSSYNEQFF TGCGCCAGCAGTGAGTTACGGAGCTCCTACAATGAGCAGTTCTTC
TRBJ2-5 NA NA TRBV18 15 CASSLGLAEGETQYF TGTGCCAGCTCTCTGGGACTGGCCGAGGGCGAGACCCAGTACTTC
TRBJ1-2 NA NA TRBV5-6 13 CASSLGQSVGLDF TGTGCCAGCAGCTTGGGACAGTCCGTCGGGCTAGACTTC
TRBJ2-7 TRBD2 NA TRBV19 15 CASSIGSSGGKEQYF TGTGCCAGTAGTATCGGCAGTAGCGGGGGGAAGGAGCAGTACTTC
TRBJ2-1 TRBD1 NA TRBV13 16 CASRRTFGQGYNEQFF TGTGCCAGCAGAAGAACCTTTGGACAGGGGTACAATGAGCAGTTCTTC
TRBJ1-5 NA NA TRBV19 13 CASSIDVAQPQHF TGTGCCAGTAGTATAGACGTGGCTCAGCCCCAGCATTTT
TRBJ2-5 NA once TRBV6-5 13 CASTLGGWETQYF TGTGCCAGCACTCTCGGAGGGTGGGAGACCCAGTACTTC
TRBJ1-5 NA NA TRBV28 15 CASTTAGRGNQPQHF TGTGCCAGCACTACCGCGGGGCGGGGCAATCAGCCCCAGCATTTT
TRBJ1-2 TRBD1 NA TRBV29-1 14 CSVLGQGANYGYTF TGCAGCGTCCTCGGACAGGGGGCCAACTATGGCTACACCTTC
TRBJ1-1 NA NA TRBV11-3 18 CASSLEGVWATVNTEAFF TGTGCCAGCAGCTTAGAAGGGGTTTGGGCAACGGTTAACACTGAAGCTTTCTTT
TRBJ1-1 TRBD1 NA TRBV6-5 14 CASRPGGLNTEAFF TGTGCCAGCAGGCCAGGGGGCTTGAACACTGAAGCTTTCTTT
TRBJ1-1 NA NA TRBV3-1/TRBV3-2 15 CASSQGLTVNTEAFF TGTGCCAGCAGCCAGGGTCTGACAGTAAACACTGAAGCTTTCTTT
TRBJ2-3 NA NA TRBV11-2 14 CASSLDPGADTQYF TGTGCCAGCAGCTTAGACCCAGGGGCAGATACGCAGTATTTT